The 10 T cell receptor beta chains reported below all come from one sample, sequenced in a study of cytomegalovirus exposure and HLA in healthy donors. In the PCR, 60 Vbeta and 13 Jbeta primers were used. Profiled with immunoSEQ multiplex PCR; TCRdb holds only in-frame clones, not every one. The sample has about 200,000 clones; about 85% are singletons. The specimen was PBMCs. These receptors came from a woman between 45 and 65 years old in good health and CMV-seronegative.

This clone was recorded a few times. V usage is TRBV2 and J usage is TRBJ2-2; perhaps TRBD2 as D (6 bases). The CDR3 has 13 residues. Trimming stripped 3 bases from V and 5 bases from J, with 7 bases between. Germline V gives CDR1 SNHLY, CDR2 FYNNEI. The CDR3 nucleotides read TGTGCCAGCAGTGAGACTAGGACCGGGGAGCTGTTTTTT. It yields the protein CASSETRTGELFF.

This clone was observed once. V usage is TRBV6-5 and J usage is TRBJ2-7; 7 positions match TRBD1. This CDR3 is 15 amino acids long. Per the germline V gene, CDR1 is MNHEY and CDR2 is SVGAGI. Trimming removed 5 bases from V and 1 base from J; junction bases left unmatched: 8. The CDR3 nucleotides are TGTGCCAGCAGTCAATGGACAGGAACTTCCTACGAGCAGTACTTC. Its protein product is CASSQWTGTSYEQYF.

The chain's CDR3 is CAIRPGQGPNTEAFF. The DNA of the CDR3 is TGTGCCATCAGACCGGGACAGGGGCCGAACACTGAAGCTTTCTTT. The chain joins TRBV10-3 to TRBJ1-1; 10 nucleotides align to TRBD1. V lost 6 bases to trimming and J lost 1 base; unmatched junction nucleotides: 5. CDR1 ENHRY and CDR2 SYGVKD come from the germline V gene. CDR3 length equals 15 residues.

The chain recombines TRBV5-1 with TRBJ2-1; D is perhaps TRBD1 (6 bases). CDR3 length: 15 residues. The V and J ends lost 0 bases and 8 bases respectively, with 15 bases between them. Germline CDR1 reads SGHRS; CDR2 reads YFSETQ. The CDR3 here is CASSLEGTGTHEQFF. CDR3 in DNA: TGCGCCAGCAGCTTGGAGGGCACAGGGACGCATGAGCAGTTCTTC.

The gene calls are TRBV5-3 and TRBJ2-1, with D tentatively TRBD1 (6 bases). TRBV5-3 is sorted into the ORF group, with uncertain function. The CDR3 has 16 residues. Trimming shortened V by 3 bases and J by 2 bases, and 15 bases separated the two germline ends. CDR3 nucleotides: TGTGCCAGAAGCTCCGGACTGAGGGGGACCTACAATGAGCAGTTCTTC. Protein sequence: CARSSGLRGTYNEQFF.

CDR3 coding DNA: TGTGCCAGCAGCTTGGAAGTTGTTAAGAGCTCCTACAATGAGCAGTTCTTC. Its protein product is CASSLEVVKSSYNEQFF. This sequence joins TRBV5-5 and TRBJ2-1; D unresolved. The V and J ends lost 0 bases and 0 bases respectively, with 13 bases between them. Germline loops: CDR1 SGHKS, CDR2 YYEKEE (reference sequence). The CDR3 is made up of 17 amino acids. Looking up the rest from reference TRBV5-5 and TRBJ2-1 gives the full variable domain: DAGVTQSPTHLIKTRGQQVTLRCSPISGHKSVSWYQQVLGQGPQFIFQYYEKEERGRGNFPDRFSARQFPNYSSELNVNALLLGDSALYLCASSLEVVKSSYNEQFFGPGTRLTVL.

The CDR3 DNA reads as TGTGCCAGCAGCTTTCCCAGCGGGAGCCCCTACAATGAGCAGTTCTTC. Protein product: CASSFPSGSPYNEQFF. This chain connects TRBV5-4 to TRBJ2-1; 8 bases line up with TRBD2. The CDR3 covers 16 residues. The V and J ends lost 2 bases and 2 bases, in that order; junction bases with no gene match: 6. Germline CDR1 is SGHNT and CDR2 is YYREEE (reference sequence).

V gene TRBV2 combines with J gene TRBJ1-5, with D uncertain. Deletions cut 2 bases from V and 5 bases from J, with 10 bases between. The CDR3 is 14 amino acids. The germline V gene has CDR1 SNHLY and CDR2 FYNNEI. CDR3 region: CASSENTVYQPQHF. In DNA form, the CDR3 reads TGTGCCAGCAGTGAAAATACAGTTTATCAGCCCCAGCATTTT.

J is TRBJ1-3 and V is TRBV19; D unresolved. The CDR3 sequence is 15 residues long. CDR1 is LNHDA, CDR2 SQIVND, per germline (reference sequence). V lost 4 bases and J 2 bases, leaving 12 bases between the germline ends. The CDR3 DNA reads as TGTGCCAGTAGTAACGGGGTACCTACTGGAAACACCATATATTTT. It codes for CASSNGVPTGNTIYF.

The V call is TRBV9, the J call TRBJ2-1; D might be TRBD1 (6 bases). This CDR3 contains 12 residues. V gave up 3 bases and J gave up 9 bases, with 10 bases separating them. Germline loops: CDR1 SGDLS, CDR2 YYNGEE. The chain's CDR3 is CASSEGDIEQFF. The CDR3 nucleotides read TGTGCCAGCAGCGAGGGGGACATTGAGCAGTTCTTC.